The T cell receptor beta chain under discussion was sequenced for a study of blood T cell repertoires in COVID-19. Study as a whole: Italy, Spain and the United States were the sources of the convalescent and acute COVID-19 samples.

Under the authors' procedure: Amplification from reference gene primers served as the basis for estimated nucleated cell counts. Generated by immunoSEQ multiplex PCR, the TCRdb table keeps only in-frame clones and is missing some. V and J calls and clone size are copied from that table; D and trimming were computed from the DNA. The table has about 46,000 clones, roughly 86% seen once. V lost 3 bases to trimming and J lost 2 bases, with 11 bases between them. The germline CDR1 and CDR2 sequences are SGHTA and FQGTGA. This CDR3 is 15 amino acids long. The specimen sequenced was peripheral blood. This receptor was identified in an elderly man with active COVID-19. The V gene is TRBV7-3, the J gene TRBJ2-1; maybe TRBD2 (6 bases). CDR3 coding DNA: TGTGCCAGCAGCTTGGGCGGGGTAGCCTACAATGAGCAGTTCTTC. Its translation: CASSLGGVAYNEQFF.